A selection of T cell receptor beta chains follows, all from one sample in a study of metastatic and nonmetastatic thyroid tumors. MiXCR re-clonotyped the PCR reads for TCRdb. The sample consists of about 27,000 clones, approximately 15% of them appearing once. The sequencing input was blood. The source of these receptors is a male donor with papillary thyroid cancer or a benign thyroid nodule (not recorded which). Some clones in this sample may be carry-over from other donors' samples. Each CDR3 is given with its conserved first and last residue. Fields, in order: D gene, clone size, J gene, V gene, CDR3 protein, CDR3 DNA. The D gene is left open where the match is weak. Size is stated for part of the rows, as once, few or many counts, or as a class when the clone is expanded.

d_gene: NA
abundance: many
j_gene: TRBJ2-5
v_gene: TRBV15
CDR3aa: CATSTGRAIQETQYF
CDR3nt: TGTGCCACCAGCACTGGCAGGGCTATTCAAGAGACCCAGTACTTC

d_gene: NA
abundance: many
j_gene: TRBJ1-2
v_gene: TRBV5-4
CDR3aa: CASSHEGIGSYGYTF
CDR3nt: TGTGCCAGCAGCCATGAGGGGATTGGATCCTATGGCTACACCTTC

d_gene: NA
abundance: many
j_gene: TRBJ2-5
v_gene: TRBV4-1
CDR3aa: CASSFRPPGTQETQYF
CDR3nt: TGCGCCAGCAGCTTTCGGCCCCCCGGAACCCAAGAGACCCAGTACTTC

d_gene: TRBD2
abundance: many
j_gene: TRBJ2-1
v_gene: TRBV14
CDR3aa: CASSPTGTSRNEQFF
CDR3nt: TGTGCCAGCAGCCCGACCGGGACTAGCCGCAATGAGCAGTTCTTC

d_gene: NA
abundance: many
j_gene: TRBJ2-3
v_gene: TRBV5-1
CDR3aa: CASSSDGQMSTDTQYF
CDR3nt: TGCGCCAGCAGCTCCGACGGACAGATGAGCACAGATACGCAGTATTTT

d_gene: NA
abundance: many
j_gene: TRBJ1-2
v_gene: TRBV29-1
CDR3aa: CSVEVTLEGYTF
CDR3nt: TGCAGCGTTGAGGTAACGCTGGAGGGCTACACCTTC

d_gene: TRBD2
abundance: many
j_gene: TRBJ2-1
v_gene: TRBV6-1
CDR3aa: CASRGLAGVGEQFF
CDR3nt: TGTGCCAGCAGGGGACTAGCGGGAGTGGGGGAGCAGTTCTTC

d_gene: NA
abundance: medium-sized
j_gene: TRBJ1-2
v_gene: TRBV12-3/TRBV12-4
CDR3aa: CASSLIREGYGYTF
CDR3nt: TGTGCCAGCAGTTTAATCAGGGAGGGGTATGGCTACACCTTC

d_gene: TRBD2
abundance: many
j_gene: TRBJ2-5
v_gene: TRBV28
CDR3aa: CASSFSAGGPETQYF
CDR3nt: TGTGCCAGCAGTTTTTCGGCGGGAGGGCCAGAGACCCAGTACTTC

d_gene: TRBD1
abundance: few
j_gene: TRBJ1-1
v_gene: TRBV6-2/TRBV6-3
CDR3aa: CASSRPGTASEAFF
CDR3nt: TGTGCCAGCAGTCGACCCGGGACAGCTAGTGAAGCTTTCTTT

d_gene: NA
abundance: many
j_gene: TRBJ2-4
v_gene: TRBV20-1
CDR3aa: CSARDRTRVGKNIQYF
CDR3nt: TGCAGTGCTAGAGATCGCACTCGCGTAGGCAAAAACATTCAGTACTTC

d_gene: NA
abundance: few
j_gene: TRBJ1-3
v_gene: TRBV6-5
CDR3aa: CASSSASSGNTIYF
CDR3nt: TGTGCCAGCAGTTCCGCCTCCTCTGGAAACACCATATATTTT

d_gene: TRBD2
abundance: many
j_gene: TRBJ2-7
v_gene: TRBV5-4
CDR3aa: CASSPGRERGEQYF
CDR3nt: TGTGCCAGCAGCCCTGGGCGGGAGAGGGGCGAGCAGTACTTC

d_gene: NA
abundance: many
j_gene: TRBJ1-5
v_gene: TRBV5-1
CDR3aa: CASSLGAEQPQHF
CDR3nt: TGCGCCAGCAGCTTGGGGGCTGAACAGCCCCAGCATTTT

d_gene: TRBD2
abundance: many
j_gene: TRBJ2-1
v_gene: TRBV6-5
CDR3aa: CASSYRGGEQFF
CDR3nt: TGTGCCAGCAGTTACAGGGGAGGGGAGCAGTTCTTC

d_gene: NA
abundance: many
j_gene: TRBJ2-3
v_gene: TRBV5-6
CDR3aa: CASSSWSGLGNTDTQYF
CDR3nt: TGTGCCAGCAGCTCTTGGTCGGGTTTGGGTAACACAGATACGCAGTATTTT

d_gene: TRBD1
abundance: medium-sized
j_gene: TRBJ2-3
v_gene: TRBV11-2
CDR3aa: CASSFRQGSTDTQYF
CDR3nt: TGTGCCAGCAGCTTTCGACAGGGGAGCACAGATACGCAGTATTTT

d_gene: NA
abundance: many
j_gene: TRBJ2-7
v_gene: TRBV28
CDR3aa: CASSSVGAYEQYF
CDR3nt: TGTGCCAGCAGTTCCGTTGGGGCCTACGAGCAGTACTTC

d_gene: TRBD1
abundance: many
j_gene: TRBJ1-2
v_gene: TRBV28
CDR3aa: CASSPPRQGANYGYTF
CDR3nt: TGTGCCAGCAGTCCCCCGCGGCAGGGGGCTAACTATGGCTACACCTTC

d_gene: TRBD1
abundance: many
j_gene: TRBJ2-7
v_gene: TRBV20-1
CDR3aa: CSARSGTGDYEQYF
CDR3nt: TGCAGTGCGCGCTCCGGGACAGGGGACTACGAGCAGTACTTC

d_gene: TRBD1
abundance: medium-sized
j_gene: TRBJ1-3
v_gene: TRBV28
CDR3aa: CASSKDRVYF
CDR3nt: TGTGCCAGCAGCAAAGACAGGGTATATTTT

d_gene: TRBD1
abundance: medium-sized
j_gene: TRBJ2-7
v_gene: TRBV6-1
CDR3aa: CASNGQGRYEQYF
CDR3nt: TGTGCCAGCAATGGACAGGGGCGATACGAGCAGTACTTC

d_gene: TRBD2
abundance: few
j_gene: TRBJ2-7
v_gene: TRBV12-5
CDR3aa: CASGLTLAGSSYEQYF
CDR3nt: TGTGCTAGTGGTTTGACCTTAGCGGGAAGCTCCTACGAGCAGTACTTC

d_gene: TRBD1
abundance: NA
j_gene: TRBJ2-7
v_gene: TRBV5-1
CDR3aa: CASSLALRQGAREQYF
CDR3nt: TGCGCCAGCAGCTTGGCCCTCAGACAGGGGGCAAGGGAGCAGTACTTC

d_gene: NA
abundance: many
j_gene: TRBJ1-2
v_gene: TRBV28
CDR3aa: CASSLRGANGGYTF
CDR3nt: TGCGCCAGCAGTCTCAGGGGAGCTAATGGTGGCTACACCTTC

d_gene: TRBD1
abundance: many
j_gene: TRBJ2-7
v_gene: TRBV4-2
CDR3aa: CASSQGAGQGAEEQYF
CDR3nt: TGTGCCAGCAGCCAAGGGGCGGGACAGGGGGCAGAGGAGCAGTACTTC

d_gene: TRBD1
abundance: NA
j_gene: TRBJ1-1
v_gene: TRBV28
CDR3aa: CASSFQTGGGTEAFF
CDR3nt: TGTGCCAGCAGTTTTCAAACAGGGGGAGGTACTGAAGCTTTCTTT

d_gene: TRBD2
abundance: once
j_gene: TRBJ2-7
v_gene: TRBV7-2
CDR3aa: CASSLAAGDIYEQYF
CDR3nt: TGTGCCAGCAGCTTAGCAGCGGGAGATATCTACGAGCAGTACTTC

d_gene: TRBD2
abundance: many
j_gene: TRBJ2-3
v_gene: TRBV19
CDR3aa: CASRTGLSGADTQYF
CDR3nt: TGTGCCAGTAGGACGGGACTATCGGGGGCAGATACGCAGTATTTT

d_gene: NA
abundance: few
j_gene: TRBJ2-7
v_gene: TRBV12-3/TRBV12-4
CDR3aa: CASTSDRKIYEQYF
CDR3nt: TGTGCCAGCACCTCAGACAGAAAAATCTACGAGCAGTACTTC

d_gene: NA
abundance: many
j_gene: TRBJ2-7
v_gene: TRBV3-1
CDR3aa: CASSQEGGKGYEQYF
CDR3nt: TGTGCCAGCAGCCAAGAGGGGGGAAAGGGCTACGAGCAGTACTTC

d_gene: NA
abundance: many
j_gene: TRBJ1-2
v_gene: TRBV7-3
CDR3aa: CASSAGSNYGYTF
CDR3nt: TGTGCCAGCAGCGCAGGTTCCAACTATGGCTACACCTTC

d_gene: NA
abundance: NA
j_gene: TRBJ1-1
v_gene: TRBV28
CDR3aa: CASSTGTNTEAFF
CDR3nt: TGTGCCAGTAGTACGGGGACGAACACTGAAGCTTTCTTT

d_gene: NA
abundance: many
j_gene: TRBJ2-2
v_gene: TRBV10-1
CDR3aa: CASSESAQAGTGELFF
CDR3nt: TGCGCCAGCAGTGAGTCCGCCCAGGCGGGCACCGGGGAGCTGTTTTTT

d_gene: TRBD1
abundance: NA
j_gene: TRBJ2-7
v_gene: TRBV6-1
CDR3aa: CASRAGTGRYEQYF
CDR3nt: TGTGCCAGCAGAGCCGGGACAGGGCGCTACGAGCAGTACTTC

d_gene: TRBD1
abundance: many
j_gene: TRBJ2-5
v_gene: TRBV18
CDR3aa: CASSKDRGQETQYF
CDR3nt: TGTGCCAGCTCAAAAGACAGGGGGCAAGAGACCCAGTACTTC